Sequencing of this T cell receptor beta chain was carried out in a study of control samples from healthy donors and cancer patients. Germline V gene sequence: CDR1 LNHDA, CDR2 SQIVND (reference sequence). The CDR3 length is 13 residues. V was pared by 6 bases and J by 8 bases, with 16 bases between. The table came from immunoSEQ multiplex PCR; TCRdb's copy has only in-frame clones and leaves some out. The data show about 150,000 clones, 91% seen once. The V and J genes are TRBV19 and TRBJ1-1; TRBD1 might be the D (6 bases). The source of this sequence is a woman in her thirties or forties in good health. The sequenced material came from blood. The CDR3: CASSVGGAGEAFF. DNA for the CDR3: TGTGCCAGTAGCGTAGGGGGGGCCGGGGAAGCTTTCTTT.